One sample yielded the 32 T cell receptor beta chains listed below, sequenced in a study of T cells after yellow fever vaccination. In TCRdb, the 5' RACE reads were re-called with MiXCR into one record per CDR3 protein. The sample lists under 600,000 distinct CDR3 sequences, around a fifth seen once, with about a sixth in the top ten. This sample comprised PBMCs, obtained roughly 20 days after the first yellow fever vaccination. The receptors stem from a man aged 18 to 30 who received the YFV17D yellow fever vaccine.

The genes are TRBV27 and TRBJ2-7, with a possible D match to TRBD2 (6 bases). Germline assignment: CDR1 MNHEY and CDR2 SMNVEV (reference sequence). Trimming pared 5 bases from V and 6 bases from J, leaving 23 bases between. The CDR3 runs to 16 residues. The CDR3 protein is CASSTSRDGSPGEQYV. CDR3 DNA: TGTGCCAGCAGTACTAGCCGGGACGGATCTCCGGGCGAGCAGTACGTC.

V usage is TRBV20-1 and J usage is TRBJ2-2; D tentatively reads TRBD1 or TRBD2 (5 bases each). This CDR3 is built from 16 residues. The V gene lost 6 bases and the J gene lost 5 bases, with 22 bases spanning the gap. Germline lookup yields CDR1 DFQATT and CDR2 SNEGSKA (reference sequence). CDR3 region: CSAAPSRGRGTGELFF. In DNA, the CDR3 is TGCAGTGCAGCCCCTTCAAGGGGACGTGGGACCGGGGAGCTGTTTTTT.

This clonotype was recorded a few times. The J gene is TRBJ2-1, the V gene TRBV4-2; 14 bases match TRBD2. The CDR3 has 15 residues. The ends lost 5 bases at V and 8 bases at J; junction bases unmatched: 5. Germline V gives CDR1 LGHNA, CDR2 YNFKEQ. This CDR3 reads CASSAGLAGEDEQFF. CDR3 nucleotides: TGTGCCAGCAGCGCGGGACTAGCGGGGGAGGATGAGCAGTTCTTC.

The chain combines TRBV20-1 with TRBJ2-3, with 10 bases aligning to TRBD2. Looked up from germline, CDR1 is DFQATT and CDR2 is SNEGSKA (reference sequence). CDR3 length: 15 residues. With 6 bases clipped from V and 4 bases from J, the junction kept 10 bases outside the gene matches. For the CDR3, the DNA is TGCAGTGCCAACCCCCAGCGGGGGGGCCCAGATACGCAGTATTTT. It translates to CSANPQRGGPDTQYF.

The chain employs TRBV4-2 and TRBJ2-2, with 15 bases lining up with TRBD2. With V trimmed by 4 bases and J by 5 bases, 8 bases remained unmatched. This CDR3 has 18 amino acids. Germline CDR1 is LGHNA and CDR2 is YNFKEQ. The CDR3 spells CASSRKGLAGGATGELFF. The CDR3 DNA reads as TGTGCCAGCAGCCGAAAGGGACTAGCGGGAGGAGCTACCGGGGAGCTGTTTTTT.

This clonotype was picked up a small number of times. The chain joins TRBV7-9 to TRBJ2-7, with D unclear. Per germline, CDR1 SEHNR and CDR2 FQNEAQ (reference sequence). Trimming stripped 5 bases from V and 7 bases from J, with 12 bases between. The CDR3 loop spans 12 amino acids. CDR3 nucleotides: TGTGCCAGCAGCCCAGATGGGTTGGAGCAGTACTTC. Translated: CASSPDGLEQYF. Filled out from reference TRBV7-9 and TRBJ2-7, the complete variable domain reads DTGVSQNPRHKITKRGQNVTFRCDPISEHNRLYWYRQTLGQGPEFLTYFQNEAQLEKSRLLSDRFSAERPKGSFSTLEIQRTEQGDSAMYLCASSPDGLEQYFGPGTRLTVT.

Here the CDR3 reads CASSPGLESGELFF. In nucleotides, the CDR3 is TGTGCCAGCAGCCCCGGACTGGAATCCGGGGAGCTGTTTTTT. V is TRBV6-5 and J is TRBJ2-2, with D possibly being TRBD2 (5 bases). Per germline, CDR1 MNHEY and CDR2 SVGAGI. The CDR3 contains 14 residues. V was cut by 6 bases and J by 6 bases, with 14 bases left in between.

There are a few counts of this clonotype. The V call is TRBV20-1, the J call TRBJ2-1; TRBD2 agrees at 8 bases. The CDR3 totals 13 residues. In germline, CDR1 is DFQATT, CDR2 SNEGSKA (reference sequence). V was clipped by 4 bases and J by 7 bases; unmatched bases: 6. CDR3: CSATPPGGNEQFF. Here the CDR3 DNA reads TGCAGTGCTACCCCTCCGGGGGGGAATGAGCAGTTCTTC.

In its sample, this clonotype was seen a few times. This rearrangement joins TRBV7-2 to TRBJ2-7; 7 bases fit TRBD1. Germline CDR1 SGHTA, CDR2 FQGNSA. The V segment lost 5 bases and the J segment 5 bases; nucleotides outside the gene matches: 12. The CDR3 loop spans 15 amino acids. The CDR3 region is CASSLGQVVGDEQYV. CDR3 nucleotide sequence: TGTGCCAGCAGCCTCGGACAGGTGGTAGGTGACGAGCAGTACGTC.

There are a few counts of this clonotype. The chain links TRBV29-1 to TRBJ2-1; weak D call: TRBD2 (5 bases). Germline-derived CDR1 and CDR2 are SQVTM and ANQGSEA. CDR3 length equals 13 residues. The germline V and J ends were trimmed by 6 bases and 9 bases, with 18 bases remaining between them. The CDR3 DNA follows: TGCAGCGTCGAATATAGGGTCAGCGGTGAGCAGTTCTTC. Amino acid sequence: CSVEYRVSGEQFF.

The CDR3 protein is CASSLLLSGEISSYNEQFF. As DNA, the CDR3 is TGTGCCAGCAGCTTACTTCTAAGCGGGGAGATTTCCTCCTACAATGAGCAGTTCTTC. The genes are TRBV11-2 and TRBJ2-1; TRBD2 matches at 7 bases. In germline, CDR1 is SGHAT, CDR2 FQNNGV. The CDR3 length is 19 residues. Trimming took 2 bases from V and 0 from J; bases not matched to a gene: 13.

The genes are TRBV5-1 and TRBJ2-5; the match to TRBD2 covers 10 bases. V dropped 4 bases and J dropped 1; count of bases not matched to a gene: 7. The CDR3 covers 16 residues. Looked up from germline, CDR1 is SGHRS and CDR2 is YFSETQ. CDR3 sequence: CASSNTRLAGQETQYF. The CDR3 nucleotides read TGCGCCAGCAGCAATACCCGACTAGCGGGCCAAGAGACCCAGTACTTC.

This clonotype was recorded a few times. The chain employs TRBV5-8 and TRBJ2-1; 9 positions agree with TRBD1. J lost 3 bases, V lost 3 bases, and 10 bases had no gene match. CDR1 is SGHTS and CDR2 is YDEGEE in the germline V gene. There are 17 residues in the CDR3. The CDR3 DNA is TGTGCCAGCAGCTCATATACCGGGACAGGGAACTACAATGAGCAGTTCTTC. Its protein product is CASSSYTGTGNYNEQFF.

The chain combines TRBV6-1 with TRBJ2-2, with 8 bases fitting TRBD2. The V and J ends lost 7 bases and 0 bases, in that order; junction bases with no gene match: 1. The CDR3 is 14 amino acids. CDR1 and CDR2 (germline): MNHNS, SASEGT. CDR3 nucleotide sequence: TGTGCCAGCACGGGGGGGACGAACACCGGGGAGCTGTTTTTT. This gives the protein CASTGGTNTGELFF.

This clonotype is categorized as medium-sized (0.01 to 0.1%). The chain uses TRBV5-1 and TRBJ1-1; 9 positions match TRBD1. This CDR3 is 13 amino acids long. V lost 0 bases and J lost 9; bases outside the gene matches: 3. Germline V gene data show CDR1 as SGHRS and CDR2 as YFSETQ. Written as DNA, the CDR3 is TGCGCCAGCAGCTTGGGCGACAGGGGGAAAGCTTTCTTT. Translating gives CASSLGDRGKAFF. Together with reference TRBV5-1 and TRBJ1-1, the CDR3 gives the full variable domain: KAGVTQTPRYLIKTRGQQVTLSCSPISGHRSVSWYQQTPGQGLQFLFEYFSETQRNKGNFPGRFSGRQFSNSRSEMNVSTLELGDSALYLCASSLGDRGKAFFGQGTRLTVV.

The chain recombines TRBV10-2 with TRBJ1-2, with a possible D match to TRBD1 (5 bases). This CDR3 has 13 residues. V was shortened by 9 bases and J by 2 bases, with 13 bases between the two germline ends. CDR1 and CDR2 from the germline V gene are WSHSY and SAAADI. CDR3 DNA: TGCGCCAGTACATTACAGGAGAACTATGGCTACACCTTC. It is translated as CASTLQENYGYTF.

This clonotype was seen more than once but under ten times. The genes are TRBV6-5 and TRBJ2-3, with D unclear. From germline, CDR1 is MNHEY and CDR2 SVGAGI. This CDR3 has 16 amino acids. The V and J ends lost 3 bases and 3 bases respectively, with 16 bases between them. The CDR3 nucleotides are TGTGCCAGCAGTTATAAGGGAACTCTTGGGACAGATACGCAGTATTTT. It is translated as CASSYKGTLGTDTQYF.

This clonotype was seen only a few times. The CDR3: CASSLQQGSNQPQHF. The CDR3 nucleotides are TGTGCCAGCAGCTTGCAGCAGGGTAGCAATCAGCCCCAGCATTTT. The chain links TRBV5-5 to TRBJ1-5; weak D call: TRBD1 (5 bases). Germline lookup yields CDR1 SGHKS and CDR2 YYEKEE (reference sequence). V shed 1 base and J shed 0 bases, with 8 bases lying between them. The CDR3 covers 15 residues.

The CDR3 loop is CASSLPGDGDLNTEAFF. The CDR3 region has the DNA TGTGCCAGCAGCTTGCCTGGGGACGGCGACTTGAACACTGAAGCTTTCTTT. This chain uses TRBV5-4 with TRBJ1-1, with D maybe TRBD1 (5 bases). Germline lookup yields CDR1 SGHNT and CDR2 YYREEE (reference sequence). The CDR3 has 17 residues. V lost 1 base to trimming and J lost 0 bases, with 16 bases between them. Combining the CDR3 with reference TRBV5-4 and TRBJ1-1 gives the whole variable domain ETGVTQSPTHLIKTRGQQVTLRCSSQSGHNTVSWYQQALGQGPQFIFQYYREEENGRGNFPPRFSGLQFPNYSSELNVNALELDDSALYLCASSLPGDGDLNTEAFFGQGTRLTVV.

The gene calls are TRBV3-1 and TRBJ1-6; the D gene is possibly TRBD1 (5 bases). The CDR3 consists of 14 residues. V lost 4 bases and J lost 10, with 14 bases in between. Germline V gene sequence: CDR1 LGHDT, CDR2 YNNKEL (reference sequence). The CDR3 protein is CASSPRGGESPLHF. As DNA, the CDR3 is TGTGCCAGCAGCCCCCGGGGAGGGGAATCACCCCTCCACTTT.

This clonotype was seen repeatedly, ten times or more. The V and J genes are TRBV4-3 and TRBJ2-1, with D perhaps assigned TRBD1 or TRBD2 (6 bases each). V lost 4 bases, J lost 10 bases, and 20 bases lay in between. The CDR3 spans 15 residues. Germline lookup yields CDR1 LGHNA and CDR2 YSLEER. CDR3 sequence reads: CASSRRAGDYGEQFF. DNA of the CDR3: TGCGCCAGCAGCCGGAGGGCAGGGGATTATGGGGAGCAGTTCTTC.

This sequence joins TRBV11-2 and TRBJ1-6; a weak D match, TRBD1 (6 bases). V shed 5 bases and J shed 8 bases, with 19 bases lying between them. This CDR3 is 16 amino acids long. Germline CDR1 and CDR2: SGHAT and FQNNGV. The CDR3 sequence is CASSTPTPGVHSPLHF. The CDR3 coding sequence is TGTGCCAGCAGCACCCCGACCCCAGGGGTCCATTCACCCCTCCACTTT.

The table lists this clonotype with a few counts. The V gene is TRBV19, the J gene TRBJ1-1; no clear D. The V and J ends lost 5 bases and 8 bases respectively, with 21 bases between them. The CDR3 extends over 15 amino acids. CDR1 is LNHDA, CDR2 SQIVND, per germline (reference sequence). The DNA of the CDR3 is TGTGCCAGTAGTTCCCACGCGCGAGGCTACCGGGAAGCTTTCTTT. Its translation: CASSSHARGYREAFF.

V gene TRBV7-2 combines with J gene TRBJ2-3, with D perhaps matching TRBD1 (6 bases). The CDR3 consists of 15 residues. CDR1 and CDR2 from the germline V gene are SGHTA and FQGNSA. V was shortened by 6 bases and J by 3 bases, with 16 bases between the two germline ends. In DNA form, the CDR3 reads TGTGCCAGCAGACAAGGGGGTTCAGGAACAGATACGCAGTATTTT. The encoded protein is CASRQGGSGTDTQYF.

The chain is built from TRBV4-1 and TRBJ2-7; 9 nucleotides line up with TRBD1. CDR3 length equals 15 residues. Trimming cost V 4 bases and J 6 bases; bases outside gene matches: 10. Germline loops: CDR1 MGHRA, CDR2 YSYEKL. Here the CDR3 reads CASSRGQGTSGEQYF. The CDR3 DNA reads as TGCGCCAGCAGCCGAGGACAGGGGACTTCTGGCGAGCAGTACTTC.

This clonotype has a handful of counts. The rearrangement uses TRBV5-1 and TRBJ2-1; unclear D gene. CDR1 and CDR2 from the germline V gene are SGHRS and YFSETQ. The CDR3 length is 12 residues. The V and J ends lost 3 bases and 9 bases respectively, with 10 bases between them. CDR3 sequence: CASSSVRGEQFF. CDR3 nucleotides: TGCGCCAGCAGCTCGGTGAGAGGTGAGCAGTTCTTC. Complete variable domain (other parts from reference TRBV5-1 and TRBJ2-1): KAGVTQTPRYLIKTRGQQVTLSCSPISGHRSVSWYQQTPGQGLQFLFEYFSETQRNKGNFPGRFSGRQFSNSRSEMNVSTLELGDSALYLCASSSVRGEQFFGPGTRLTVL.

There are a few counts of this clonotype. The chain has TRBV20-1 and TRBJ2-7, with D perhaps TRBD1 (6 bases). The CDR3 has 15 residues. Trimming pared 0 bases from V and 3 bases from J, leaving 15 bases between. Germline CDR1 and CDR2: DFQATT and SNEGSKA (reference sequence). CDR3: CSARDPSGGGYEQYF. DNA of the CDR3: TGCAGTGCTAGAGACCCCTCTGGGGGCGGCTACGAGCAGTACTTC.

V gene TRBV19 combines with J gene TRBJ1-5; the match to TRBD1 covers 7 bases. The germline gives CDR1 LNHDA, CDR2 SQIVND (reference sequence). The V and J ends lost 6 bases and 7 bases, in that order; junction bases with no gene match: 9. The CDR3 totals 14 residues. The CDR3 DNA follows: TGTGCCAGTAGGATGACAGGGATGATGCAGCCCCAGCATTTT. It codes for CASRMTGMMQPQHF.

The genes are TRBV19 and TRBJ2-5; D gene unclear. Germline V gives CDR1 LNHDA, CDR2 SQIVND (reference sequence). This CDR3 region has 15 residues. Trimming removed 2 bases from V and 5 bases from J, with 15 bases in between. CDR3 coding DNA: TGTGCCAGTAGTATAAGTGGCGTCCCCGGGGAGACCCAGTACTTC. Translation: CASSISGVPGETQYF.

V gene TRBV6-1 combines with J gene TRBJ2-1; 7 bases are shared with TRBD2. The CDR3 runs to 16 residues. V was clipped by 5 bases and J by 2 bases; unmatched bases: 9. CDR1 is MNHNS, CDR2 SASEGT, per germline. CDR3 sequence: CASSRLAYGPYNEQFF. The CDR3 DNA reads TGTGCCAGCAGTCGACTAGCTTATGGTCCCTACAATGAGCAGTTCTTC.

The sample holds a few counts of this clonotype. The V gene is TRBV7-2, the J gene TRBJ2-7, with D unclear. CDR3 length: 17 residues. Trimming took off 1 base at V and 1 base at J, with 17 bases between the two ends. Looked up from germline, CDR1 is SGHTA and CDR2 is FQGNSA. CDR3 loop: CASSLVSSSAESYEQYV. CDR3 nucleotide sequence: TGTGCCAGCAGCTTAGTTTCTTCGTCGGCAGAATCCTACGAGCAGTACGTC.

The rearrangement uses TRBV5-1 and TRBJ2-3; tentatively, D is TRBD1 (6 bases). The germline V and J ends were trimmed by 6 bases and 6 bases, with 17 bases remaining between them. This CDR3 region has 14 residues. The germline gives CDR1 SGHRS, CDR2 YFSETQ. Here the CDR3 DNA reads TGCGCCAGCATCCCGGGCCCCCAGGGGGATACGCAGTATTTT. Translated, it gives CASIPGPQGDTQYF.